A single sample is the source of the 9 T cell receptor beta chains below, sequenced in a study of Ad26.COV2.S vaccination and SARS-CoV-2 variants. Documented treatment: roughly 19 received Ad26.COV2.S at low or high dose, single or two shots; about 5 received placebo; per-sample allocation not given. Each sample was drawn 63 days after the first injection (of vaccine or placebo). Clones were read by immunoSEQ multiplex PCR, and TCRdb kept only the in-frame ones, dropping some. The sample contains 300,000 to 500,000 clones, about nine tenths of which appear only once. The sequencing here drew on peripheral blood, taken in a trial of Ad26.COV2.S vaccine versus placebo. The receptors were sampled from a person aged 18-65 years who received the Ad26.COV2.S COVID-19 vaccine or a placebo.

The CDR3 DNA sequence: TGCGCCAGCAGCTCGGGTCCTAGCACAGATACGCAGTATTTT. It specifies CASSSGPSTDTQYF. J is TRBJ2-3 and V is TRBV5-1; D gene ambiguous. Trimming cost V 3 bases and J 0 bases, with 8 bases left between them. CDR1 SGHRS and CDR2 YFSETQ come from the germline V gene. CDR3 size: 14 residues.

This clone was found once. The chain has TRBV5-5 and TRBJ2-3, with D perhaps matching TRBD1 (6 bases). The V and J ends lost 0 bases and 6 bases respectively, with 14 bases between them. The CDR3 runs 15 residues. Per germline, CDR1 SGHKS and CDR2 YYEKEE (reference sequence). This chain's CDR3 is CASSLGDRQEDTQYF. For the CDR3, the DNA is TGTGCCAGCAGCTTGGGTGACAGGCAGGAGGATACGCAGTATTTT. Variable domain in full (rest from reference TRBV5-5 and TRBJ2-3): DAGVTQSPTHLIKTRGQQVTLRCSPISGHKSVSWYQQVLGQGPQFIFQYYEKEERGRGNFPDRFSARQFPNYSSELNVNALLLGDSALYLCASSLGDRQEDTQYFGPGTRLTVL.

The table lists this clone with a count of one. The chain links TRBV4-2 to TRBJ2-7; 7 bases match TRBD2. Germline V CDR1 and CDR2: LGHNA, YNFKEQ. The CDR3 runs to 12 residues. Trimming cost V 5 bases and J 7 bases; bases outside gene matches: 5. CDR3 DNA sequence: TGTGCCAGCAGCAGCGGGGTGGATGAGCAGTACTTC. This codes for CASSSGVDEQYF.

The chain has TRBV15 and TRBJ2-3; D tentatively fits TRBD1 or TRBD2 (5 bases each). CDR1 LNHNV and CDR2 YYDKDF come from the germline V gene (reference sequence). The CDR3 is made up of 17 amino acids. V was pared by 1 base and J by 0 bases, with 14 bases between. For the CDR3, the DNA is TGTGCCACCAGCAGAGGAGTACCGGGACGTAGCACAGATACGCAGTATTTT. It encodes CATSRGVPGRSTDTQYF.

This chain connects TRBV5-4 to TRBJ2-2, with a possible D match to TRBD2 (6 bases). There are 14 residues in the CDR3. CDR1 is SGHNT, CDR2 YYREEE, per germline (reference sequence). Trimming took off 6 bases at V and 1 base at J, with 10 bases between the two ends. The CDR3 here is CASKRLGNTGELFF. Here the CDR3 DNA reads TGTGCCAGCAAAAGACTAGGGAACACCGGGGAGCTGTTTTTT.

V is TRBV5-5 and J is TRBJ2-3; TRBD2 might be the D (6 bases). The CDR3 totals 14 residues. Germline-derived CDR1 and CDR2 are SGHKS and YYEKEE (reference sequence). V lost 4 bases and J 5 bases, leaving 14 bases between the germline ends. The CDR3 region is CASSLGQGGDTQYF. CDR3 DNA: TGTGCCAGCAGCCTGGGGCAGGGAGGAGATACGCAGTATTTT.

In DNA, the CDR3 is TGTGCCACCAGCAGAGGACAACAATTCTACAATGAGCAGTTCTTC. It is translated as CATSRGQQFYNEQFF. The V and J genes are TRBV15 and TRBJ2-1, with D uncertain. Per the germline V gene, CDR1 is LNHNV and CDR2 is YYDKDF (reference sequence). The CDR3 has 15 amino acids. V was pared by 1 base and J by 3 bases, with 10 bases between.

The chain couples TRBV5-8 to TRBJ2-1; a weak D match, TRBD1 (5 bases). The V gene lost 0 bases and the J gene lost 5 bases, with 12 bases spanning the gap. The length of the CDR3 is 15 residues. Germline V gene data show CDR1 as SGHTS and CDR2 as YDEGEE. As DNA, the CDR3 is TGTGCCAGCAGCTTGGGGGCAGGGCCTGACAATGAGCAGTTCTTC. Its translation is CASSLGAGPDNEQFF.

J is TRBJ1-2 and V is TRBV6-5; D unresolved. Looked up from germline, CDR1 is MNHEY and CDR2 is SVGAGI. The CDR3 has 12 residues. V dropped 2 bases and J dropped 6 bases, with 7 bases sitting between them. The DNA of the CDR3 is TGTGCCAGCAGTTACGACGCCCATGGCTACACCTTC. Its protein product is CASSYDAHGYTF.